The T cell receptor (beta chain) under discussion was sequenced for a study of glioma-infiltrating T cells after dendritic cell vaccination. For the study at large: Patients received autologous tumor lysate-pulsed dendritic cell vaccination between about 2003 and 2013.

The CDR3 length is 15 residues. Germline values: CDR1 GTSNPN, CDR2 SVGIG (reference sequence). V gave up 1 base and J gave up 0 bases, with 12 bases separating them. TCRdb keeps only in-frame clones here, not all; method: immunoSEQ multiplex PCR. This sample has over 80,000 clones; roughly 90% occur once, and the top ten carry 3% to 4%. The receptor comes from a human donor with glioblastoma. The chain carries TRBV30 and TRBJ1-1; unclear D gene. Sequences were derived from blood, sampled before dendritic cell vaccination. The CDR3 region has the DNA TGTGCCTGGAGTGGAACAGAACCTATGAACACTGAAGCTTTCTTT. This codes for CAWSGTEPMNTEAFF. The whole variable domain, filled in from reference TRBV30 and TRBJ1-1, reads SQTIHQWPATLVQPVGSPLSLECTVEGTSNPNLYWYRQAAGRGLQLLFYSVGIGQISSEVPQNLSASRPQDRQFILSSKKLLLSDSGFYLCAWSGTEPMNTEAFFGQGTRLTVV.